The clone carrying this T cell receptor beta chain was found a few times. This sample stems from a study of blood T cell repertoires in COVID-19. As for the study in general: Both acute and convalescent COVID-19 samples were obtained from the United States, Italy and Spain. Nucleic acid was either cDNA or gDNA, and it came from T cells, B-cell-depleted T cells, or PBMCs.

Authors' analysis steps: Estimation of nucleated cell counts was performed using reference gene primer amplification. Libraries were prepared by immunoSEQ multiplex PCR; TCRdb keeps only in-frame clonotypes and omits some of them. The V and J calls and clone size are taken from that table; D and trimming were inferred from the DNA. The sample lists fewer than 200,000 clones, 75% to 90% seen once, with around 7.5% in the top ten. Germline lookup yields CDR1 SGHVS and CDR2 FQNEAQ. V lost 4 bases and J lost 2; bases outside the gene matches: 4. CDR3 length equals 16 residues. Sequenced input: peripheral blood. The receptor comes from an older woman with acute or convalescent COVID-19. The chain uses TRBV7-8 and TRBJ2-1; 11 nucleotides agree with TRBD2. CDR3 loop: CASSSLAGVTYNEQFF. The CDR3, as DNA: TGTGCCAGCAGCTCACTAGCGGGAGTAACCTACAATGAGCAGTTCTTC.